A selection of T cell receptor beta chains follows, all from one sample in a study of T cells after yellow fever vaccination. One entry per CDR3 protein, called by TCRdb with MiXCR from the 5' RACE reads. Seen here are some 350,000 distinct CDR3 sequences, approximately 4% observed once, and the top ten hold around 25%. Sequenced here: PBMCs, sampled 5 days after the yellow fever booster vaccination. Every receptor here comes from a young man who received the YFV17D yellow fever vaccine. CDR3s include the opening cysteine and the closing phenylalanine or tryptophan. D genes are given only for firm matches. A clone size is listed for some rows: how often the clone was seen (once, few, many), or a class if it is expanded.

d_call j_call v_call clone_size cdr3_nt cdr3_aa
. TRBJ1-5 TRBV4-3 . TGCGCCAGCAGCCAAGGGGACATCAGCAATCAGCCCCAGCATTTT CASSQGDISNQPQHF
. TRBJ2-5 TRBV4-3 few TGCGCCAGCAGCCAAGGGGCGGGGCGGGAAGAGACCCAGTACTTC CASSQGAGREETQYF
TRBD1 TRBJ1-2 TRBV27 . TGTGCCAGCCGTGAACAGGGGGCCGGGGGCTACACCTTC CASREQGAGGYTF
. TRBJ1-2 TRBV11-3 . TGTGCCAGCAGGGGGACTAACGCTCGCCCGGGCTACACCTTC CASRGTNARPGYTF
. TRBJ2-3 TRBV5-5 few TGTGCCAGCAGCTTGGGGGACTCAAGCACAGATACGCAGTATTTT CASSLGDSSTDTQYF
TRBD1 TRBJ1-1 TRBV6-5 . TGTGCCAGCAGTGAGGACAGGGAGTATCCTGAAGCTTTCTTT CASSEDREYPEAFF
. TRBJ1-3 TRBV15 many TGTGCCACCAGCAGTTACAGCCCTGGAAACACCATATATTTT CATSSYSPGNTIYF
. TRBJ1-2 TRBV27 . TGTGCCAGCAGTTCCCAAACAGGGTCGAATGGCTACACCTTC CASSSQTGSNGYTF
. TRBJ2-1 TRBV29-1 many TGCAGCGTTGAAGATAGGAATGAGCAGTTCTTC CSVEDRNEQFF
. TRBJ1-1 TRBV12-3/TRBV12-4 many TGTGCCAGCAGTTTTGTTCAGGGTTACACTGAAGCTTTCTTT CASSFVQGYTEAFF
. TRBJ2-1 TRBV12-3/TRBV12-4 . TGTGCCAGCAGTTATAACAGGGACAATGAGCAGTTCTTC CASSYNRDNEQFF
. TRBJ2-3 TRBV6-5 . TGTGCCAGCAGTTACTCGAAGGGGGGGCGAGAGTATTTT CASSYSKGGREYF
. TRBJ2-1 TRBV6-5 many TGTGCCAGCACTCAGGGGTTTGGGGAGCAGTTCTTC CASTQGFGEQFF
TRBD1 TRBJ2-7 TRBV2 few TGTGCCAGCAGTGGGGGACAGGGGGCGTTGGGGTACGAGCAGTACTTC CASSGGQGALGYEQYF
. TRBJ2-1 TRBV7-8 few TGTGCCAGCAGCTTAGCGACGGGGGCTTTATACAATGAGCAGTTCTTC CASSLATGALYNEQFF
. TRBJ1-2 TRBV20-1 . TGCAGTGCTAGAGAGAACTATGGCTACACCTTC CSARENYGYTF
. TRBJ1-1 TRBV29-1 few TGCAGCGTTGAAGAGGGGCGGGGAACGGCTTTCTTT CSVEEGRGTAFF
. TRBJ2-1 TRBV3-1 few TGTGCCAGCAGCTGGCCCGGAGGTGTGGGGGATGAGCAGTTCTTC CASSWPGGVGDEQFF
. TRBJ2-5 TRBV15 . TGTGCCACCAGCAGAGATAGGTCCTGGGGAGAGACCCAGTACTTC CATSRDRSWGETQYF
. TRBJ2-2 TRBV4-3 many TGCGCCAGCAGCTGGGAGGGGGGCGCAACCACCGGGGAGCTGTTTTTT CASSWEGGATTGELFF
. TRBJ1-5 TRBV4-2 many TGTGCCAGCAGCCAAGAGGATGGGGATCAGCCCCAGCATTTT CASSQEDGDQPQHF
TRBD2 TRBJ2-1 TRBV6-5 many TGTGCCAGCCGGGGTCGGGGGGATGAGCAGTTCTTC CASRGRGDEQFF
TRBD1 TRBJ1-1 TRBV11-1 few TGTGCCAGCAGCTTAGCACAGGGGAGCACTGAAGCTTTCTTT CASSLAQGSTEAFF
TRBD1 TRBJ2-7 TRBV2 . TGTGCCAGCAAGCAGGGGGCCTCTCCCTACGAGCAGTACTTC CASKQGASPYEQYF
. TRBJ2-7 TRBV12-3/TRBV12-4 many TGTGCCAGCAGTTCCGCCTTTGGGGTCAACGAGCAGTACTTC CASSSAFGVNEQYF
. TRBJ1-2 TRBV12-3/TRBV12-4 few TGTGCCAGCAGTTGGGTAGCCTATGGCTACACCTTC CASSWVAYGYTF
TRBD1 TRBJ1-1 TRBV5-4 many TGTGCCAGCAGCTTGGGGACAGGCTTGAACACTGAAGCTTTCTTT CASSLGTGLNTEAFF
TRBD1 TRBJ1-6 TRBV18 many TGTGCCAGCTCACCAGACAGGGTACGGCCGATGAATTCACCCCTCCACTTT CASSPDRVRPMNSPLHF
. TRBJ2-2 TRBV7-2 few TGTGCCAGCAGCTGGGGTGGGAACACCGGGGAGCTGTTTTTT CASSWGGNTGELFF
TRBD2 TRBJ2-1 TRBV20-1 many TGCAGTGCGACACTAGCGGGGACCTACAATGAGCAGTTCTTC CSATLAGTYNEQFF
. TRBJ2-2 TRBV7-9 . TGTGCCAGCAGCACGGGACCGGCGAACACCGGGGAGCTGTTTTTT CASSTGPANTGELFF
. TRBJ1-6 TRBV7-8 many TGTGCCAGCATCTCAGGGAGCTCCTATAATTCACCCCTCCACTTT CASISGSSYNSPLHF
TRBD2 TRBJ2-3 TRBV5-1 many TGCGCCAGCAGCTTCGGGGGGGCTGCAGATACGCAGTATTTT CASSFGGAADTQYF
. TRBJ2-1 TRBV7-3 few TGTGCCAGCAGCTTAATGGATGGTGAGCAGTTCTTC CASSLMDGEQFF
TRBD2 TRBJ2-5 TRBV20-1 many TGCAGTGCTAGAGAGCTAACTAGCGGCCAAGAGACCCAGTACTTC CSARELTSGQETQYF
. TRBJ1-1 TRBV5-1 many TGCGCCAGCAGCTTCCAAACAGCGACCGGTGAAGCTTTCTTT CASSFQTATGEAFF
TRBD1 TRBJ1-2 TRBV5-1 . TGCGCCAGCAGCCCGAGGGACAGGAGTACCTTAGGGTATGGCTACACCTTC CASSPRDRSTLGYGYTF
. TRBJ1-1 TRBV14 . TGTGCCAGCGCGGGGTTTGGCACTGAAGCTTTCTTT CASAGFGTEAFF